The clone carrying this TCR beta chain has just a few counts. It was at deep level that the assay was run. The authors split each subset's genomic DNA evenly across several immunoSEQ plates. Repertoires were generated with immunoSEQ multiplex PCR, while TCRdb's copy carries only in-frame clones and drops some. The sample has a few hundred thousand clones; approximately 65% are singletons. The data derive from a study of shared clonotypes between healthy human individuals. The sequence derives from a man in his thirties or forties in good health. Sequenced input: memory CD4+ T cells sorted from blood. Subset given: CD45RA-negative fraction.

The DNA of the CDR3 is TGTGCCAGCGGGAGCGGGACAGCCTACGAGCAGTACTTC. Translated: CASGSGTAYEQYF. The chain couples TRBV14 to TRBJ2-7, with D perhaps matching TRBD1 or TRBD2 (7 bases each). The CDR3 sequence is 13 residues long. The germline V and J ends were trimmed by 8 bases and 2 bases, with 13 bases remaining between them. Germline V gives CDR1 SGHDN, CDR2 FVKESK.